This T cell receptor beta chain was recorded in a study of breast tumors, draining lymph nodes, adjacent tissues. Study findings and constraints: Tumor T cell lymph node origin was a supported hypothesis, not proven. Tumor TCR diversity was below lymph nodes but above nontumor tissue. Compared with basal-like, luminal-like tumors shared significantly more repertoire with nontumor tissue. The data were judged consistent with most tumor T cells coming from lymph node and expanding in tumor.

A note on this clonotype: No antigen is known for it.

Germline V gene sequence: CDR1 SEHNR, CDR2 FQNEAQ (reference sequence). The CDR3 is 14 residues long. The ends were cut back, 0 bases at V and 4 bases at J, with 4 bases in the middle. MiXCR, applied by TCRdb to the multiplex PCR reads, yields one record per CDR3 protein. The sample has some 230,000 distinct CDR3 sequences; 30% to 35% are singletons. Samples came from axillary lymph nodes draining the breast cancer. Input material: axillary lymph node tissue. This receptor was identified in a female donor with breast cancer. Some clones in this sample may be carry-over from other donors' samples. The chain links TRBV7-9 to TRBJ2-6; the D is unclear. CDR3 bases: TGTGCCAGCAGCTTAGCTACAGGGGCCAACGTCCTGACTTTC. It specifies CASSLATGANVLTF.